The 29 T cell receptor beta chains reported below all come from one sample, sequenced in a study of blood T cells in healthy people across ages. PCR was performed a second time for 7 to 11 cycles using a sample-barcoded 5' primer and a J-beta primer mix. MiXCR was run by TCRdb on the 5' RACE reads, yielding one entry per CDR3 protein. The top ten hold around 14% of the sample, which has about 1.1 million distinct CDR3 sequences, roughly two fifths seen once. Sequenced: blood. These receptors originate from a man between 18 and 29 years old in good health.

V usage is TRBV10-3 and J usage is TRBJ2-1; 8 bases align to TRBD1. In germline, CDR1 is ENHRY, CDR2 SYGVKD. The V and J ends lost 8 bases and 2 bases, in that order; junction bases with no gene match: 11. This CDR3 comprises 16 residues. CDR3 in DNA: TGTGCCATCTCCACTGCCCGGACAGGGACCTACAATGAGCAGTTCTTC. This gives the protein CAISTARTGTYNEQFF.

The rearrangement joins TRBV20-1 to TRBJ1-5, with no clear D. Germline CDR1 reads DFQATT; CDR2 reads SNEGSKA (reference sequence). V gave up 0 bases and J gave up 2 bases, with 11 bases separating them. The CDR3 is 15 amino acids. The CDR3 reads CSARDQLMGNQPQHF. The CDR3 DNA is TGCAGTGCTAGAGATCAGTTGATGGGCAATCAGCCCCAGCATTTT.

This clonotype was observed at least ten times. The DNA of the CDR3 is TGTGCCATCAGTACAGGGCTGTCCTACGAGCAGTACTTC. The encoded protein is CAISTGLSYEQYF. The chain has TRBV10-3 and TRBJ2-7; tentative D call: TRBD1 (6 bases). Germline-derived CDR1 and CDR2 are ENHRY and SYGVKD. The CDR3 runs 13 residues. V shed 5 bases and J shed 1 base, with 9 bases lying between them.

Written as DNA, the CDR3 is TGTGCCAGCAGCGTATCCCGGGACAGGGCCTATGGCTACACCTTC. Its protein product is CASSVSRDRAYGYTF. This chain uses TRBV9 with TRBJ1-2; 9 positions match TRBD1. CDR1 and CDR2 from the germline V gene are SGDLS and YYNGEE. V shed 1 base and J 4 bases; nucleotides not matched to a gene: 5. The CDR3 totals 15 residues.

As concerns this clonotype: A much larger clone differs from this one at a single base, so this may be a read error. The rearrangement uses TRBV28 and TRBJ2-1, with TRBD1 identical over 7 bases. The length of the CDR3 is 15 residues. V was clipped by 4 bases and J by 13 bases; unmatched bases: 16. Germline CDR1 MDHEN, CDR2 SYDVKM. This CDR3 reads CASSSPTGSRETQFF. The CDR3 DNA reads as TGTGCCAGCAGTTCCCCGACAGGGTCCAGGGAGACCCAGTTCTTC.

The rearrangement joins TRBV9 to TRBJ2-1, with D perhaps TRBD1 or TRBD2 (6 bases each). Per the germline V gene, CDR1 is SGDLS and CDR2 is YYNGEE. V shed 2 bases and J shed 10 bases, with 13 bases lying between them. The CDR3 spans 13 residues. The CDR3 sequence is CASSVNREDEQFF. The CDR3 DNA follows: TGTGCCAGCAGCGTGAACAGGGAGGACGAGCAGTTCTTC.

This chain connects TRBV7-9 to TRBJ1-1; TRBD1 is a possible D gene (6 bases). V was clipped by 1 base and J by 6 bases, with 12 bases between them. Germline V gene sequence: CDR1 SEHNR, CDR2 FQNEAQ (reference sequence). CDR3 size: 14 residues. This CDR3 is CASSLDWDIAEAFF. The CDR3 region has the DNA TGTGCCAGCAGCTTAGATTGGGACATCGCTGAAGCTTTCTTT.

The V call is TRBV12-3 or TRBV12-4, the J call TRBJ2-1, with TRBD1 matching 12 bases. Trimming cost V 7 bases and J 9 bases; bases outside gene matches: 10. The CDR3 is 15 amino acids. The CDR3 loop reads CASNLGTGGQGEQFF. For the CDR3, the DNA is TGTGCCAGCAACCTCGGGACAGGGGGCCAAGGTGAGCAGTTCTTC.

This clonotype was counted only a few times. V is TRBV20-1 and J is TRBJ2-3; TRBD2 agrees at 7 bases. The CDR3 runs to 13 residues. With 5 bases clipped from V and 6 bases from J, the junction kept 8 bases outside the gene matches. Germline loops: CDR1 DFQATT, CDR2 SNEGSKA (reference sequence). In nucleotides, the CDR3 is TGCAGTGCTCTTCGCGGGGGTCGTGATACGCAGTATTTT. Protein: CSALRGGRDTQYF.

This clonotype has just a few counts. The CDR3 loop is CASSYPTPGQEAFF. DNA of the CDR3: TGTGCCAGCAGTTACCCAACCCCGGGACAGGAAGCTTTCTTT. The rearrangement links TRBV6-6 to TRBJ1-1, with 7 bases lining up with TRBD1. J gave up 8 bases and V 2 bases, and 8 bases lay outside the gene matches. Germline V gene data show CDR1 as MNHNY and CDR2 as SVGAGI (reference sequence). The length of the CDR3 is 14 residues.

The chain recombines TRBV12-3 or TRBV12-4 with TRBJ2-3; D is unresolved. The V end lost 5 bases, the J end lost 15 bases, and 18 bases lay between the germline ends. The CDR3 is 12 amino acids. The CDR3 nucleotides read TGTGCCAGCAGTGTGAGAGCAGATGTGCAATATTTT. It yields the protein CASSVRADVQYF.

On this clonotype itself: A much bigger clone sits one base away, suggesting this may be a read error. V gene TRBV10-3 combines with J gene TRBJ2-1, with D possibly TRBD1 on 5 matching bases. Germline V CDR1 and CDR2: ENHRY, SYGVKD. The CDR3 totals 16 residues. CDR3 DNA sequence: TGTGTCATCAGTGAGGATATGGCAGGGCAGTACAATGAGCAGTTCTTC. It translates to CVISEDMAGQYNEQFF.

At least ten counts were recorded for this clonotype. The J gene is TRBJ2-1, the V gene TRBV20-1; 13 positions match TRBD2. V shed 2 bases, J shed 7 bases, and the junction held 5 bases outside the gene matches. The CDR3 is 15 residues long. The germline V gene has CDR1 DFQATT and CDR2 SNEGSKA (reference sequence). CDR3 protein: CSARIRLAGGNEQFF. The CDR3, as DNA: TGCAGTGCTAGAATTCGACTAGCGGGGGGTAATGAGCAGTTCTTC.

This clonotype came up a few times. The chain uses TRBV4-1 and TRBJ1-2, with D perhaps TRBD1 (6 bases). The CDR3 is 15 amino acids. Per the germline V gene, CDR1 is MGHRA and CDR2 is YSYEKL. With 0 bases removed from V and 4 bases from J, the gap between germline ends came to 12 bases. Written as DNA, the CDR3 is TGCGCCAGCAGCCAAGACCCCGGACAGATCTATGGCTACACCTTC. Protein: CASSQDPGQIYGYTF.

This clonotype was seen a few times. The chain links TRBV4-3 to TRBJ2-5, with 7 bases that match TRBD1. Germline-derived CDR1 and CDR2 are LGHNA and YSLEER. This CDR3 is built from 16 residues. V gave up 0 bases and J gave up 1 base; unmatched junction bases: 5. The CDR3 loop reads CASSQDYRGLQETQYF. The CDR3 coding sequence is TGCGCCAGCAGCCAAGATTATAGGGGGCTCCAAGAGACCCAGTACTTC.

J is TRBJ2-3 and V is TRBV20-1; 14 nucleotides line up with TRBD2. The CDR3 runs to 17 residues. The V gene end was trimmed by 2 bases and the J gene end by 0 bases; junction bases not matched to a gene: 4. The germline CDR1 and CDR2 sequences are DFQATT and SNEGSKA (reference sequence). Written as DNA, the CDR3 is TGCAGTGCTAGAAAGGGACTAGCGGGAGCTAGCACAGATACGCAGTATTTT. Translating it yields CSARKGLAGASTDTQYF.

This clonotype came up a few times. The chain carries TRBV29-1 and TRBJ2-3; 8 nucleotides agree with TRBD2. Germline V gene sequence: CDR1 SQVTM, CDR2 ANQGSEA. The CDR3 length is 13 residues. This CDR3 is CLAAGGFTDTQYF. The DNA of the CDR3 is TGCCTGGCGGCGGGGGGTTTCACAGATACGCAGTATTTT.

The V call is TRBV7-2, the J call TRBJ1-2; maybe TRBD1 (5 bases). V dropped 3 bases and J dropped 1 base, with 9 bases sitting between them. Germline values: CDR1 SGHTA, CDR2 FQGNSA. This CDR3 region has 14 residues. CDR3 residues: CASSFRQINYGYTF. DNA for the CDR3: TGTGCCAGCAGCTTCCGACAGATTAACTATGGCTACACCTTC.

This clonotype was seen only once. The gene calls are TRBV9 and TRBJ1-6; D uncertain. V shed 0 bases and J shed 7 bases, with 8 bases lying between them. There are 14 residues in the CDR3. Germline CDR1 is SGDLS and CDR2 is YYNGEE. CDR3 in amino acids: CASSVEGRNSPLHF. The CDR3 DNA reads as TGTGCCAGCAGCGTAGAAGGGAGGAATTCACCCCTCCACTTT.

V gene TRBV11-2 combines with J gene TRBJ1-1; D remains ambiguous. V was clipped by 4 bases and J by 3 bases, with 18 bases between them. This CDR3 spans 16 amino acids. The germline V gene has CDR1 SGHAT and CDR2 FQNNGV. CDR3 nucleotide sequence: TGTGCCAGCAGCTCCCAGTTTGGTTGGGGTGACACTGAAGCTTTCTTT. Protein: CASSSQFGWGDTEAFF.

This chain connects TRBV20-1 to TRBJ1-5; no definite D call. There are 12 residues in the CDR3. Trimming took 7 bases from V and 2 from J, leaving 9 bases between them. From germline, CDR1 is DFQATT and CDR2 SNEGSKA (reference sequence). The CDR3 bases are TGCAGTGGGGGTAATGGCAATCAGCCCCAGCATTTT. Translated: CSGGNGNQPQHF.

There are many counts of this clonotype. The rearrangement links TRBV20-1 to TRBJ2-2; D uncertain. Trimming cost V 3 bases and J 8 bases, with 13 bases left between them. The germline gives CDR1 DFQATT, CDR2 SNEGSKA (reference sequence). The length of the CDR3 is 13 residues. For the CDR3, the DNA is TGCAGTGCTAGGGGGTTAGCCGGAGGGGAGCTGTTTTTT. Translation: CSARGLAGGELFF.

With respect to this clonotype: This may be a read error: a much more frequent sequence differs by one nucleotide. The V and J genes are TRBV29-1 and TRBJ1-2, with a possible D match to TRBD1 (5 bases). The length of the CDR3 is 11 residues. Germline CDR1 is SQVTM and CDR2 is ANQGSEA. V shed 8 bases and J shed 3 bases, with 10 bases lying between them. CDR3 residues: CSTDSDYGYTF. Here the CDR3 DNA reads TGCAGCACTGACAGCGACTATGGCTACACCTTC.

The rearrangement joins TRBV24-1 to TRBJ1-2; tentative D call: TRBD1 (5 bases). Between the trimmed V and J ends, which lost 3 bases and 3 bases, there was a span of 10 bases. CDR3 length: 14 amino acids. Per germline, CDR1 KGHDR and CDR2 SFDVKD. Written as DNA, the CDR3 is TGTGCCACCAGTGATAAGGGACGAGACTATGGCTACACCTTC. Its translation is CATSDKGRDYGYTF.

This rearrangement joins TRBV7-6 to TRBJ1-6; D perhaps matches TRBD1 (6 bases). The ends were cut back, 5 bases at V and 8 bases at J, with 13 bases in the middle. This CDR3 spans 14 amino acids. CDR1 and CDR2 from the germline V gene are SGHVS and FNYEAQ. The CDR3 loop is CASSPGQRDSPLHF. The CDR3 region has the DNA TGTGCCAGCAGCCCGGGACAACGGGATTCACCCCTCCACTTT.

The CDR3 DNA follows: TGTGCCAGCATCCTACAGGGGGGACAGTCCTACGAGCAGTACTTC. It is translated as CASILQGGQSYEQYF. The gene calls are TRBV6-2 or TRBV6-3 and TRBJ2-4, with TRBD1 matching 8 bases. Gene TRBJ2-7 matches the end of the DNA better, so the J call may be wrong. The CDR3 totals 15 residues. Germline V gene lookup returns CDR1 MNHEY and CDR2 SVGEGT.

This clonotype was picked up a small number of times. The chain joins TRBV18 to TRBJ2-1, with TRBD2 matching over 10 bases. The J segment lost 10 bases and the V segment lost 6 bases, leaving 12 bases of the junction unmatched. The CDR3 length is 15 residues. Germline V gene data show CDR1 as KGHSH and CDR2 as LQKENI. The DNA for the CDR3 is TGTGCCAGCTCTCCCGGGACTAGCGATTTGAGCGAGCAGTTCTTC. Encoded protein: CASSPGTSDLSEQFF.

The chain combines TRBV7-2 with TRBJ2-1; D remains ambiguous. There are 14 residues in the CDR3. Germline V gives CDR1 SGHTA, CDR2 FQGNSA. The V end was cut by 2 bases, the J end by 4 bases, with 9 bases between. In DNA form, the CDR3 reads TGTGCCAGCAGCTTACCGGGCCCGTACAATGAGCAGTTCTTC. Translated, it gives CASSLPGPYNEQFF.

This clonotype was recorded at least ten times. The CDR3 loop is CASSLRLRDGYTF. In nucleotides, the CDR3 is TGTGCCAGCAGTTTAAGGCTTAGGGATGGCTACACCTTC. V is TRBV12-3 or TRBV12-4 and J is TRBJ1-2; D gene ambiguous. This CDR3 is built from 13 residues. V was shortened by 2 bases and J by 6 bases, with 10 bases between the two germline ends.